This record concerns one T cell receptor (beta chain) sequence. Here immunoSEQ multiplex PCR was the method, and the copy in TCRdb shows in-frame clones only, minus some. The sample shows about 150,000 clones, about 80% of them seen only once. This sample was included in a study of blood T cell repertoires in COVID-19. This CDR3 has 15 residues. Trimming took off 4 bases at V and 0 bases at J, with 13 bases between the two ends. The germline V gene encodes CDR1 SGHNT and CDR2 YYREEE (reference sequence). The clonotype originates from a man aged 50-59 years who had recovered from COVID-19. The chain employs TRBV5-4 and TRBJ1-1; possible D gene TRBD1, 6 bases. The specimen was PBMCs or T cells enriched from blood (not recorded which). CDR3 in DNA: TGTGCCAGCAGCGCCTCCGGGACAATGAACACTGAAGCTTTCTTT. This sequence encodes CASSASGTMNTEAFF.